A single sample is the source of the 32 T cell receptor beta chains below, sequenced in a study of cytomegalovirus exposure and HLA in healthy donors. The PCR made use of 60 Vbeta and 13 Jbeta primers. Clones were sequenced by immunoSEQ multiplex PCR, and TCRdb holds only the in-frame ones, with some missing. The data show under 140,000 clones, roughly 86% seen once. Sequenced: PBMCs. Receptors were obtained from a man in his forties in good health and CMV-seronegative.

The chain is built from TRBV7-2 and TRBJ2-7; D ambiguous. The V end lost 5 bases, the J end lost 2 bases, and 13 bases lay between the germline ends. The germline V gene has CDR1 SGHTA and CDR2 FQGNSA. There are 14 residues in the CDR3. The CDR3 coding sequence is TGTGCCAGCAGCCTTACAATTGGTCCCTACGAGCAGTACTTC. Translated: CASSLTIGPYEQYF.

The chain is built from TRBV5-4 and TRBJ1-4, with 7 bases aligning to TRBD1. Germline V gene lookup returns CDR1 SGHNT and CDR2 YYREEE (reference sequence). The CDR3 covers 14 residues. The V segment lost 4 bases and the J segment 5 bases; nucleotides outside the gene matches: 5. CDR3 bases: TGTGCCAGCAGCGGGGAAGGGGGCAATGAAAAACTGTTTTTT. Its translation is CASSGEGGNEKLFF. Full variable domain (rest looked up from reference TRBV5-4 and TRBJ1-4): ETGVTQSPTHLIKTRGQQVTLRCSSQSGHNTVSWYQQALGQGPQFIFQYYREEENGRGNFPPRFSGLQFPNYSSELNVNALELDDSALYLCASSGEGGNEKLFFGSGTQLSVL.

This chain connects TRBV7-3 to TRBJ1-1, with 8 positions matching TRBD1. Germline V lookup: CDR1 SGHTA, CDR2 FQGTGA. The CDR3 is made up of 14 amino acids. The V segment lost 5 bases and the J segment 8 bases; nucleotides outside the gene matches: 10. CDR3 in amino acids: CASSQGAVGTEAFF. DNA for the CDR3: TGTGCCAGCAGCCAGGGGGCAGTCGGAACGGAAGCTTTCTTT.

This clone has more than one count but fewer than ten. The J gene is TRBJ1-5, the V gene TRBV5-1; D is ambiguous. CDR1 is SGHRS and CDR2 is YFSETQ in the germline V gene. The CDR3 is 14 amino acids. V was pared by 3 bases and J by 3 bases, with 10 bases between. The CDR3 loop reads CASSSDGLNQPQHF. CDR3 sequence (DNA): TGCGCCAGCAGCTCTGACGGACTCAATCAGCCCCAGCATTTT.

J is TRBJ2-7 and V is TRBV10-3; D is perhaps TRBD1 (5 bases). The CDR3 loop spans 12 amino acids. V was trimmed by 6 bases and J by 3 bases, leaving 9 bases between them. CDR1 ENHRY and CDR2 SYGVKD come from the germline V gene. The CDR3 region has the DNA TGTGCCATCAGAGGCACAGGCTACGAGCAGTACTTC. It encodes CAIRGTGYEQYF.

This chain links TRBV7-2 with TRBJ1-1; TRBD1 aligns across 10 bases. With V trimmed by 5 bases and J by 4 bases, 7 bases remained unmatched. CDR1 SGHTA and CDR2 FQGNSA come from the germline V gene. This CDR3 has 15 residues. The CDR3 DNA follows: TGTGCCAGCAGCCTCGACAGGGGGCCTAGCACTGAAGCTTTCTTT. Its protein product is CASSLDRGPSTEAFF. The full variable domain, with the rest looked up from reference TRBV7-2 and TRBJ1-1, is GAGVSQSPSNKVTEKGKDVELRCDPISGHTALYWYRQSLGQGLEFLIYFQGNSAPDKSGLPSDRFSAERTGGSVSTLTIQRTQQEDSAVYLCASSLDRGPSTEAFFGQGTRLTVV.

The CDR3 DNA is TGTGCCAGCAGCGTAGGAGCAGGGGTTAACTATGGCTACACCTTC. Protein sequence: CASSVGAGVNYGYTF. The chain is built from TRBV9 and TRBJ1-2, with D possibly being TRBD1 (6 bases). The CDR3 consists of 15 residues. Trimming removed 0 bases at V and 1 base at J, with 10 bases between. Germline V lookup: CDR1 SGDLS, CDR2 YYNGEE.

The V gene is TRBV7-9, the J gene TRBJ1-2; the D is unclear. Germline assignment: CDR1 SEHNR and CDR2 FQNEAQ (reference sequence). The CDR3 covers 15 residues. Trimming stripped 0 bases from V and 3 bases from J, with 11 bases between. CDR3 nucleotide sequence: TGTGCCAGCAGCTTAGCGATCAACACAGACTATGGCTACACCTTC. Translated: CASSLAINTDYGYTF.

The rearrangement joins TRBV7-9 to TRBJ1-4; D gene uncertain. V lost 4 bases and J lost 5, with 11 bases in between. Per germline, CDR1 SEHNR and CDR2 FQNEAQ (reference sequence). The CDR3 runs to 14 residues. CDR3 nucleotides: TGTGCCAGCAGCTCCCGGGGTTCGAATGAAAAACTGTTTTTT. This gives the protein CASSSRGSNEKLFF.

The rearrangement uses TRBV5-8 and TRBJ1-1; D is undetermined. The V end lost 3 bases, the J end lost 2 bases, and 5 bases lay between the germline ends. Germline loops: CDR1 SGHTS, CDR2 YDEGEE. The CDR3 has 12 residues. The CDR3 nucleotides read TGTGCCAGCAGCTGGCCTAACACTGAAGCTTTCTTT. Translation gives CASSWPNTEAFF.

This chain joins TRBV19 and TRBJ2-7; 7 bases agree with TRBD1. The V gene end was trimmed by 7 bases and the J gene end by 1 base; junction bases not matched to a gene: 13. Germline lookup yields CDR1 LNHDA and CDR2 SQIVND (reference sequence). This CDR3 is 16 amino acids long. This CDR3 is CASKRGHEGASYEQYF. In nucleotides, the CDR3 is TGTGCCAGTAAAAGGGGGCATGAAGGGGCTTCCTACGAGCAGTACTTC.

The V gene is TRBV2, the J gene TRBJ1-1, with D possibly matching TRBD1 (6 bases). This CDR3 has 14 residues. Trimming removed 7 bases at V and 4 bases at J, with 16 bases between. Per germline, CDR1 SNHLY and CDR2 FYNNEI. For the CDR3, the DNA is TGTGCCAGCACCATAGGGGGGGGCAGCACTGAAGCTTTCTTT. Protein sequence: CASTIGGGSTEAFF.

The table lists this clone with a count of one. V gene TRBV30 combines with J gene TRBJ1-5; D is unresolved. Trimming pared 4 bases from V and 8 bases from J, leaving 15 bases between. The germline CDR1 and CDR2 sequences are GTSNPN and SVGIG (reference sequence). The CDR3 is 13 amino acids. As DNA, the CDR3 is TGTGCCTGGAATAGGGCCGCCGGGGAGCCCCAGCATTTT. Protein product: CAWNRAAGEPQHF. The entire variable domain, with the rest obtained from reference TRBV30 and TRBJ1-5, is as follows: SQTIHQWPATLVQPVGSPLSLECTVEGTSNPNLYWYRQAAGRGLQLLFYSVGIGQISSEVPQNLSASRPQDRQFILSSKKLLLSDSGFYLCAWNRAAGEPQHFGDGTRLSIL.

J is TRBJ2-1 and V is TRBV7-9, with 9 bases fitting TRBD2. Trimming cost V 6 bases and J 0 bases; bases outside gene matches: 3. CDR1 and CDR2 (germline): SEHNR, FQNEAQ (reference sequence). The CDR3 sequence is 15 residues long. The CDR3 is CASSFSGGSYNEQFF. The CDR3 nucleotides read TGTGCCAGCAGTTTTAGCGGGGGCTCCTACAATGAGCAGTTCTTC. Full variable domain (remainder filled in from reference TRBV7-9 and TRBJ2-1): DTGVSQNPRHKITKRGQNVTFRCDPISEHNRLYWYRQTLGQGPEFLTYFQNEAQLEKSRLLSDRFSAERPKGSFSTLEIQRTEQGDSAMYLCASSFSGGSYNEQFFGPGTRLTVL.

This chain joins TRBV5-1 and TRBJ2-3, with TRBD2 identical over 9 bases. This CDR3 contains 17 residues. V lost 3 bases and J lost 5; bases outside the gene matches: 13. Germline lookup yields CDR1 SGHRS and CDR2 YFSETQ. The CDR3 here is CASSSSSGGGAEDTQYF. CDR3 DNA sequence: TGCGCCAGCAGCTCTTCTTCGGGCGGGGGGGCGGAAGATACGCAGTATTTT.

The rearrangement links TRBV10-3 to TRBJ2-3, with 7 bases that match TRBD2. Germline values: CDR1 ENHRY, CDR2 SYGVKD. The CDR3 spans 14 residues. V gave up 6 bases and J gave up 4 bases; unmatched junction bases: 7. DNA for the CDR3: TGTGCCATCAGGAACCGAGGGAGGGCAGATACGCAGTATTTT. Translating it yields CAIRNRGRADTQYF.

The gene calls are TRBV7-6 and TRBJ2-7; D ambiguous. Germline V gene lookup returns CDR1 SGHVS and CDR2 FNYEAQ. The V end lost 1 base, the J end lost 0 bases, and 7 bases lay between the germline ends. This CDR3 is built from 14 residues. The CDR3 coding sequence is TGTGCCAGCAGCTTAGATCCTAGCTCCTACGAGCAGTACTTC. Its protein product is CASSLDPSSYEQYF.

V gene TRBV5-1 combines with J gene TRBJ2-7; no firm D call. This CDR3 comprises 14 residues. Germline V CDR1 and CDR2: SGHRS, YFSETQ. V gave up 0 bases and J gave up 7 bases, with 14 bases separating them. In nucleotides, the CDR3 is TGCGCCAGCAGCTTGGGGTCTAAAGTTGCTGAGCAGTACTTC. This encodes CASSLGSKVAEQYF.

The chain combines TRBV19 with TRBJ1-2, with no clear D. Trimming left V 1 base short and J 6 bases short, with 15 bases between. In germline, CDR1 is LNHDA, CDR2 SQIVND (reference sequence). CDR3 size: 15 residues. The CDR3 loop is CASSIGRGFSDGYTF. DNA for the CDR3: TGTGCCAGTAGTATAGGACGGGGTTTCTCCGATGGCTACACCTTC.

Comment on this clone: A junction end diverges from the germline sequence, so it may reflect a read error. As DNA, the CDR3 is TGTGCCAGCAGGTTGGACAGTACCTATGGCTACACCTTC. Protein product: CASRLDSTYGYTF. The rearrangement uses TRBV5-5 and TRBJ1-2, with D perhaps matching TRBD1 (6 bases). Looked up from germline, CDR1 is SGHKS and CDR2 is YYEKEE (reference sequence). The CDR3 runs to 13 residues.

The CDR3 DNA reads TGTGCCAGTAGCCCTTCCGGGGAGCTGTTTTTT. Translated, it gives CASSPSGELFF. This chain uses TRBV19 with TRBJ2-2; D is ambiguous. The CDR3 sequence is 11 residues long. The V and J ends lost 6 bases and 6 bases respectively, with 5 bases between them. Germline V gene data show CDR1 as LNHDA and CDR2 as SQIVND (reference sequence).

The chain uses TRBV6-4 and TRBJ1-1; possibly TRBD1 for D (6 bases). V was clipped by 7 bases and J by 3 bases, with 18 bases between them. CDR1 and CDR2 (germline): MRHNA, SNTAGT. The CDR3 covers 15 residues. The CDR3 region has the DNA TGTGCCAGCACCCCCCCGGAGGGGGGGGACACTGAAGCTTTCTTT. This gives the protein CASTPPEGGDTEAFF.

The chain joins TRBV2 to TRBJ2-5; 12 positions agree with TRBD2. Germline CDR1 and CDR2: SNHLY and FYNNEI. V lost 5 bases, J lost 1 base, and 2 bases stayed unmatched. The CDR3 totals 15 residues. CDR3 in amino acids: CASSSSGGAQETQYF. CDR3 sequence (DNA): TGTGCCAGCAGTTCTAGCGGGGGGGCCCAAGAGACCCAGTACTTC.

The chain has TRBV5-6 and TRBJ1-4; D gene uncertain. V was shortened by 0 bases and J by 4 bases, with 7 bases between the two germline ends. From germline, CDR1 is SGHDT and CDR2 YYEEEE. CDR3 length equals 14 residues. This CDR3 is CASSLAGINEKLFF. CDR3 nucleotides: TGTGCCAGCAGCTTGGCCGGGATTAATGAAAAACTGTTTTTT.

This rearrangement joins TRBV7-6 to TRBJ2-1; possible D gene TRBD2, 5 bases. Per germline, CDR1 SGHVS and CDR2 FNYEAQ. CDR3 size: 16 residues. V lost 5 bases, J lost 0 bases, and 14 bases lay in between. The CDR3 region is CASSLTMGSSYNEQFF. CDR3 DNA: TGTGCCAGCAGCCTTACCATGGGGAGCTCCTACAATGAGCAGTTCTTC.

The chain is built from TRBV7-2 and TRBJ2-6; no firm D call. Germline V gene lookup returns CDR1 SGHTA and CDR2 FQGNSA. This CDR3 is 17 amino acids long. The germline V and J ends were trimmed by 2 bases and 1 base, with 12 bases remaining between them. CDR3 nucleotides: TGTGCCAGCAGCTTAAGGTGGGCCTGGTCTGGGGCCAACGTCCTGACTTTC. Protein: CASSLRWAWSGANVLTF.

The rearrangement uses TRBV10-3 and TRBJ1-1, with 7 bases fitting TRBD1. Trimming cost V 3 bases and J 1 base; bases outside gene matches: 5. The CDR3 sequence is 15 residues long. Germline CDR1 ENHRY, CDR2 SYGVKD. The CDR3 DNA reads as TGTGCCATCAGTGATACGACAGGGCAGAACACTGAAGCTTTCTTT. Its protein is CAISDTTGQNTEAFF.

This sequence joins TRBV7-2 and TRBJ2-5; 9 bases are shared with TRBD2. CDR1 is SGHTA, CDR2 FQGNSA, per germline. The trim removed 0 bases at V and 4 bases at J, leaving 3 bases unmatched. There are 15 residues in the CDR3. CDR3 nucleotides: TGTGCCAGCAGCTTAGCCGCGACTAGCGGAGAGACCCAGTACTTC. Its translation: CASSLAATSGETQYF.

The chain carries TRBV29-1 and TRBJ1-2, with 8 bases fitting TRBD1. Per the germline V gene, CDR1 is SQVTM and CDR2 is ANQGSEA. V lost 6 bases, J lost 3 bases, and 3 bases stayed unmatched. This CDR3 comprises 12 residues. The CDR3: CSVVTGDYGYTF. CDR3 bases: TGCAGCGTGGTGACAGGGGACTATGGCTACACCTTC.

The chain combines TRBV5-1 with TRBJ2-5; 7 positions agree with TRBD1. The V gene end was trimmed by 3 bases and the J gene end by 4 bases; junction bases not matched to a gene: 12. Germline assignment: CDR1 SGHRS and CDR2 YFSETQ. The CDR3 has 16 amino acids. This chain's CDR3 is CASSYDRVGVGETQYF. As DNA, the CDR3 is TGCGCCAGCAGCTACGACAGGGTCGGGGTCGGAGAGACCCAGTACTTC.

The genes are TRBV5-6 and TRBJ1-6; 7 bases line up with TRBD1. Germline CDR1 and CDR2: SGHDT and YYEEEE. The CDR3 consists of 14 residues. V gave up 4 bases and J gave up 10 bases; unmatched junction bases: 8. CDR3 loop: CASSQDREGSPLHF. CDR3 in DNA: TGTGCCAGCAGCCAAGACAGGGAAGGATCACCCCTCCACTTT.

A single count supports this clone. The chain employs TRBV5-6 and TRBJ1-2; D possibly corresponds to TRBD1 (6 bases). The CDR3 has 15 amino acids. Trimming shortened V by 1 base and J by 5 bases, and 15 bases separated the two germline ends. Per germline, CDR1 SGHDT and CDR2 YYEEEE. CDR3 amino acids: CASSLPPGDMYGYTF. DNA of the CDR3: TGTGCCAGCAGCTTGCCCCCAGGGGATATGTATGGCTACACCTTC.